Here is one T cell receptor (beta chain) with its context. This specimen comes from a study of cytomegalovirus exposure and HLA in healthy donors. This PCR relied on a set of 60 Vbeta primers and 13 Jbeta primers. Using immunoSEQ multiplex PCR, the repertoire was profiled, and TCRdb retains in-frame clones only, with some absent. Of approximately 140,000 clones listed, about three fifths are singletons. The V gene's germline CDR1 is LNHDA and CDR2 SQIVND (reference sequence). Trimming removed 5 bases from V and 8 bases from J, with 15 bases in between. The CDR3 is made up of 13 amino acids. The chain recombines TRBV19 with TRBJ1-2, with D perhaps TRBD1 (6 bases). This sequence was found in an older woman in good health and CMV-seropositive. Sequencing input: PBMCs. CDR3 DNA: TGTGCCAGTAGTCCCCGGGACACGGGCGGCTACACCTTC. Its translation: CASSPRDTGGYTF.